The rows below give T cell receptor beta chains drawn from one sample of a study of persistence of HIV-infected CD4 T cells. These receptors are not linked to any known antigen. Sequencing used immunoSEQ multiplex PCR; TCRdb keeps in-frame clones, though not all of them. The sample gives more than 35,000 clones, around 90% of which show up once; 1.3% is in the top ten. The sequences come from CD4+ T cells sorted from PBMCs after roughly 18-hour stimulation, collected from a patient who received antiretroviral therapy. The receptors here all came from an adult man with HIV who was CMV-seropositive. Both conserved end residues are part of each CDR3. A D gene is named only where the DNA matches it firmly. Clone size is stated in some rows and not others, as once, few, many or a class when expanded.

V	size	D	J	CDR3	DNA
TRBV7-2	few	NA	TRBJ2-7	CASSLDSLYEQYF	TGTGCCAGCAGCTTAGACTCTCTGTACGAGCAGTACTTC
TRBV19	once	NA	TRBJ1-4	CASSIKIGTYNEKLFF	TGTGCCAGTAGTATAAAGATAGGCACCTATAATGAAAAACTGTTTTTT
TRBV7-2	NA	NA	TRBJ2-7	CASSLGVAGRTYEQYF	TGTGCCAGCAGCTTAGGGGTGGCCGGCAGGACTTACGAGCAGTACTTC
TRBV2	NA	NA	TRBJ2-7	CASTADSSYEQYF	TGTGCCAGCACTGCGGACAGCTCCTACGAGCAGTACTTC
TRBV5-1	NA	TRBD1	TRBJ1-2	CASSPTGYGYTF	TGCGCCAGCAGTCCGACAGGGTATGGCTACACCTTC
TRBV6-5	NA	NA	TRBJ2-1	CASSSYYNEQFF	TGTGCCAGCAGTTCTTACTACAATGAGCAGTTCTTC
TRBV3-1/TRBV3-2	NA	NA	TRBJ1-1	CASSRQGGTEAFF	TGTGCCAGCAGCCGTCAGGGAGGCACTGAAGCTTTCTTT
TRBV7-2	NA	NA	TRBJ2-7	CASSSTGTSHYEQYF	TGTGCCAGCAGCTCAACCGGGACAAGTCACTACGAGCAGTACTTC
TRBV28	NA	TRBD1	TRBJ1-2	CASSFTGANYGYTF	TGTGCCAGCAGTTTCACAGGGGCCAACTATGGCTACACCTTC
TRBV7-3	NA	TRBD1	TRBJ2-7	CASSLADRREQYF	TGTGCCAGCAGCTTAGCGGACAGGCGCGAGCAGTACTTC
TRBV11-2	NA	TRBD2	TRBJ2-3	CASSLGAGETDTQYF	TGTGCCAGCAGCTTAGGGGCGGGAGAGACAGATACGCAGTATTTT
TRBV2	NA	NA	TRBJ2-5	CASSEASVTETQYF	TGTGCCAGCAGTGAGGCTAGTGTTACGGAGACCCAGTACTTC
TRBV2	NA	NA	TRBJ2-3	CASSVRSTDTQYF	TGTGCCAGCAGTGTGCGATCTACAGATACGCAGTATTTT
TRBV7-9	few	NA	TRBJ1-3	CASSPQGTTGNTIYF	TGTGCCAGCAGCCCGCAGGGTACAACTGGAAACACCATATATTTT
TRBV6-1	NA	TRBD1	TRBJ1-2	CASSDPNRGGYGYTF	TGTGCCAGCAGTGACCCCAACAGGGGGGGCTATGGCTACACCTTC
TRBV28	NA	NA	TRBJ1-5	CASSSSEYSNQPQHF	TGTGCCAGCAGTTCCTCAGAATATAGCAATCAGCCCCAGCATTTT
TRBV3-1/TRBV3-2	NA	NA	TRBJ2-5	CASSRLETQYF	TGTGCCAGCAGTCGGTTGGAGACCCAGTACTTC
TRBV5-1	NA	NA	TRBJ1-5	CASSLGRDQPQHF	TGCGCCAGCAGCTTGGGCAGGGATCAGCCCCAGCATTTT
TRBV2	NA	NA	TRBJ1-2	CASSPRPRGTYGYTF	TGTGCCAGCAGCCCTCGACCCAGAGGGACCTATGGCTACACCTTC
TRBV12-3/TRBV12-4	NA	NA	TRBJ2-5	CASSFGGRETQYF	TGTGCCAGCAGTTTTGGGGGGAGGGAGACCCAGTACTTC
TRBV7-9	NA	NA	TRBJ1-4	CASSGGQYNEKLFF	TGTGCCAGCAGCGGCGGACAGTATAATGAAAAACTGTTTTTT
TRBV19	NA	TRBD2	TRBJ2-7	CASSLLGGGGFYEQYF	TGTGCCAGTAGCCTCCTTGGTGGGGGGGGTTTCTACGAGCAGTACTTC
TRBV30	once	NA	TRBJ2-1	CAWSVGNRNEQFF	TGTGCCTGGAGTGTAGGGAACAGAAATGAGCAGTTCTTC
TRBV3-1/TRBV3-2	NA	TRBD2	TRBJ2-1	CASSPTGTSGFRSYNEQFF	TGTGCCAGCAGCCCGACCGGGACTAGCGGTTTTCGCTCCTACAATGAGCAGTTCTTC
TRBV29-1	few	TRBD1	TRBJ1-1	CSVSTGGNTEAFF	TGCAGCGTTTCCACAGGGGGAAACACTGAAGCTTTCTTT
TRBV7-9	NA	NA	TRBJ2-7	CASSPGGKPPYEQYF	TGTGCCAGCAGCCCCGGAGGGAAACCGCCCTACGAGCAGTACTTC
TRBV4-2	NA	NA	TRBJ2-3	CASSQWSEGPSDF	TGTGCCAGCAGCCAATGGTCAGAAGGGCCCAGCGATTTT